A selection of T cell receptor beta chains follows, all from one sample in a study of T-cell reconstitution after alpha-beta-depleted transplantation in children. Using its own MiXCR run on the PCR reads, TCRdb lists one record per CDR3 protein. This table has around 400,000 distinct CDR3 sequences, just over 20% appearing once. The sequencing used PBMCs from the stem cell graft donor, collected from the stem cell graft. These receptors came from a human donor who donated a stem cell graft to a child with acute myeloid leukemia. The CDR3 runs from the conserved cysteine through the conserved F or W. Fields, in order: V gene, D gene, clone size, J gene, CDR3 DNA, CDR3 protein. A D gene is named only where the DNA matches it firmly. The size of a clone is reported for some rows only, either as once, few or many, or as a class for expanded clones.

TRBV28	TRBD2	few	TRBJ2-3	TGTGCCAGCACCAGCCTTGTTGGACTAGCGGGAGGGAGCACAGATACGCAGTATTTT	CASTSLVGLAGGSTDTQYF
TRBV20-1	NA	NA	TRBJ1-5	TGCAGTGCAGGGTACAATCAGCCCCAGCATTTT	CSAGYNQPQHF
TRBV20-1	TRBD1	many	TRBJ2-5	TGCAGTGCTAGGACAGGGGGACAAGAGACCCAGTACTTC	CSARTGGQETQYF
TRBV20-1	TRBD2	NA	TRBJ2-3	TGCAGTGCTAGACCGGGACTAGCGATTCTTAACACAGATACGCAGTATTTT	CSARPGLAILNTDTQYF
TRBV11-3	TRBD2	NA	TRBJ2-3	TGTGGCAGCAGCTTAGGAGTTTCCAGCGGGAGGTTTGCGCAGTATTTT	CGSSLGVSSGRFAQYF
TRBV10-3	NA	NA	TRBJ2-7	TGTGCCATCAGGACACCGGGACCCAATACCAACTACGAGCAGTACTTC	CAIRTPGPNTNYEQYF
TRBV11-2	TRBD1	NA	TRBJ2-3	TGTGCCAGCAGCTTATCCAGACCTGGGACAGCTCGCACAGATACGCAGTATTTT	CASSLSRPGTARTDTQYF
TRBV3-1	TRBD2	few	TRBJ2-1	TGTGCCAGCAGCCAAGGGGGACTAGCGGGAGGAAACCGTTACAATGAGCAGTTCTTC	CASSQGGLAGGNRYNEQFF
TRBV7-6	TRBD2	few	TRBJ2-7	TGTGCCAGCAGCTCAGGGACTAGCGGGAGATGGTACGAGCAGTACTTC	CASSSGTSGRWYEQYF
TRBV5-1	NA	few	TRBJ2-7	TGCGCCAGCAGCTTGGCCGTGGGGGAGTACTCCTACGAGCAGTACTTC	CASSLAVGEYSYEQYF
TRBV28	NA	once	TRBJ2-3	TGTGCCAGCAGTTACTCTAGCGTGCTCAGGGGTACGCAGTATTTT	CASSYSSVLRGTQYF
TRBV4-3	TRBD1	few	TRBJ2-7	TGCGCCAGCAGCCAAGGGACAGGGCAGATATATCCTACGGGCGAGCAGTACTTC	CASSQGTGQIYPTGEQYF
TRBV12-3/TRBV12-4	TRBD1	NA	TRBJ2-3	TGTGCCAGCAGTTCCCTCAGGGGGCTGGGCACAGATACGCAGTATTTT	CASSSLRGLGTDTQYF
TRBV5-1	NA	NA	TRBJ2-7	TGCGCCAGCAGCTTGTTTTCCGGCAGGACCTACGAGCAGTACTTC	CASSLFSGRTYEQYF
TRBV28	NA	NA	TRBJ1-2	TGTGCCAGCAGGCAGGGCTATGGCTACACCTTC	CASRQGYGYTF
TRBV9	NA	NA	TRBJ2-5	TGTGCCAGCAGCGTAAGTCCACAGGGCGAGACCCAGTACTTC	CASSVSPQGETQYF
TRBV5-6	NA	NA	TRBJ1-5	TGTGCCAGCAGCTCGATGGGAGGTGGCGACCAGCCCCAGCATTTT	CASSSMGGGDQPQHF
TRBV7-2	NA	few	TRBJ1-5	TGTGCCAGCAGCTCTGCCCCAGGGTTGAAACAGCCCCAGCATTTT	CASSSAPGLKQPQHF
TRBV20-1	TRBD1	few	TRBJ2-7	TGCAGTGCTGATCTTACCCGGACAGGGAAAGGGGCCTACGAGCAGTACTTC	CSADLTRTGKGAYEQYF
TRBV19	NA	NA	TRBJ2-1	TGTGCCAGTAGCCCACTAAACGCAGGGGACGTCTCCTACAATGAGCAGTTCTTC	CASSPLNAGDVSYNEQFF
TRBV6-5	NA	NA	TRBJ2-4	TGTGCCAGCAGTTACCGATACCGGGACGGAGCAGAAAACATTCAGTACTTC	CASSYRYRDGAENIQYF
TRBV6-2/TRBV6-3	TRBD1	NA	TRBJ1-5	TGTGCCAGCAGTTACCAGTCAGGGGGTGACAATCAGCCCCAGCATTTT	CASSYQSGGDNQPQHF
TRBV20-1	TRBD2	many	TRBJ2-3	TGCAGTGCTAGCGAGCGGGATGGCGCGCCCCAGTATTTT	CSASERDGAPQYF
TRBV5-4	TRBD2	NA	TRBJ2-7	TGTGCCAGCAGCTCGCCTGGGGAGGGGCGCGACGAGCAGTACTTC	CASSSPGEGRDEQYF
TRBV7-2	TRBD2	NA	TRBJ2-7	TGTGCCAGCAGCCTAGATTTAGGAGCGGGAGGCTACGAGCAGTACTTC	CASSLDLGAGGYEQYF
TRBV14	TRBD2	few	TRBJ2-3	TGTGCCAGCAGCCAACAACTAGCGGGAGGTGTCGATACGCAGTATTTT	CASSQQLAGGVDTQYF
TRBV7-2	TRBD2	few	TRBJ2-3	TGTGCCAGCAGCCGTAGCGGGACATCAGATACGCAGTATTTT	CASSRSGTSDTQYF
TRBV20-1	TRBD2	few	TRBJ2-1	TGCAGTGCTAGAGAACGAAGCGGGAGGGAGCAGTTCTTC	CSARERSGREQFF
TRBV7-2	NA	few	TRBJ2-1	TGTGCCAGCAGCCTAGACCCTTATGGCCCTTACAATGAGCAGTTCTTC	CASSLDPYGPYNEQFF